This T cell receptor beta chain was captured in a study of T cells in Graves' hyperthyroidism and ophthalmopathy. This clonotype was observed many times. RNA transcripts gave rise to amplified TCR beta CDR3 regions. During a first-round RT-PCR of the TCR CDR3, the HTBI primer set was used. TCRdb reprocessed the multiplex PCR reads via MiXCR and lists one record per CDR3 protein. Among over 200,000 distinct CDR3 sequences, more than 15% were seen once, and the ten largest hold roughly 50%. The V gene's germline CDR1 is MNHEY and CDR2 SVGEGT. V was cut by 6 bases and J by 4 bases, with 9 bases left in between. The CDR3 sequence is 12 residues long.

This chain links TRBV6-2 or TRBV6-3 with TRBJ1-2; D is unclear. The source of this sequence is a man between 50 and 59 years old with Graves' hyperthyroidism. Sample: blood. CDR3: CASSRPSYGYTF. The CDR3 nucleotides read TGTGCCAGCAGCCGCCCTAGCTATGGCTACACCTTC.